Shown below are 29 T cell receptor beta chains from a single sample sequenced in a study of blood T cell repertoires in COVID-19. TCRdb keeps only in-frame clones here, not all; method: immunoSEQ multiplex PCR. The repertoire consists of approximately 310,000 clones, with about nine tenths occurring once and the leading ten covering 1%. The sequenced material came from peripheral blood. These receptors all come from a man aged 50 to 59 with active or convalescent COVID-19.

CDR3 amino acids: CASSQPGQGAHEQYF. The CDR3 nucleotides read TGTGCCAGCAGTCAACCGGGACAGGGGGCCCACGAGCAGTACTTC. The chain employs TRBV6-5 and TRBJ2-7, with 12 bases that match TRBD1. The germline V gene encodes CDR1 MNHEY and CDR2 SVGAGI. The CDR3 has 15 residues. J was trimmed by 5 bases and V by 5 bases; bases with no gene match: 7.

This clone appeared once. V and J are TRBV19 and TRBJ1-4, with a tentative D call TRBD1 (5 bases). Germline loops: CDR1 LNHDA, CDR2 SQIVND (reference sequence). Trimming cost V 2 bases and J 0 bases, with 10 bases left between them. The CDR3 sequence is 16 residues long. CDR3 nucleotides: TGTGCCAGTAGTATACCGGGGGGAGCAACTAATGAAAAACTGTTTTTT. This encodes CASSIPGGATNEKLFF.

The V and J genes are TRBV4-3 and TRBJ2-1; 8 bases are shared with TRBD2. The CDR3 extends over 15 amino acids. Germline V CDR1 and CDR2: LGHNA, YSLEER. Losses at the gene ends were 1 base for V and 3 bases for J; bases not matched to a gene: 2. The CDR3 DNA is TGCGCCAGCAGCCAAGTCAGCGGGGGCTACAATGAGCAGTTCTTC. Protein: CASSQVSGGYNEQFF.

The J gene is TRBJ2-1, the V gene TRBV9; D unresolved. V lost 0 bases to trimming and J lost 5 bases, with 9 bases between them. There are 14 residues in the CDR3. Germline V gene sequence: CDR1 SGDLS, CDR2 YYNGEE. The CDR3 is CASSVVALDNEQFF. For the CDR3, the DNA is TGTGCCAGCAGCGTAGTAGCTCTGGACAATGAGCAGTTCTTC. The full variable domain, with the rest looked up from reference TRBV9 and TRBJ2-1, is DSGVTQTPKHLITATGQRVTLRCSPRSGDLSVYWYQQSLDQGLQFLIQYYNGEERAKGNILERFSAQQFPDLHSELNLSSLELGDSALYFCASSVVALDNEQFFGPGTRLTVL.

This clone was detected only a few times. V gene TRBV4-1 combines with J gene TRBJ2-7; 10 bases fit TRBD2. Germline CDR1 MGHRA, CDR2 YSYEKL. The ends lost 0 bases at V and 0 bases at J; junction bases unmatched: 5. The CDR3 contains 17 residues. CDR3 in DNA: TGCGCCAGCAGCCAAGAACCAGCGGGAGGGGCCTCCTACGAGCAGTACTTC. It codes for CASSQEPAGGASYEQYF.

A single count supports this clone. The chain uses TRBV7-3 and TRBJ2-2, with D possibly being TRBD1 (5 bases). Germline V gene sequence: CDR1 SGHTA, CDR2 FQGTGA. The CDR3 runs to 17 residues. Trimming took off 5 bases at V and 0 bases at J, with 16 bases between the two ends. The CDR3 nucleotides read TGTGCCAGCAGCCGATCAGGGTTGGGTACGAACACCGGGGAGCTGTTTTTT. It encodes CASSRSGLGTNTGELFF.

The chain combines TRBV10-2 with TRBJ1-5; 11 bases line up with TRBD1. The CDR3 consists of 14 residues. Germline V gene sequence: CDR1 WSHSY, CDR2 SAAADI. V lost 5 bases, J lost 6 bases, and 3 bases stayed unmatched. CDR3 loop: CASSRTGGGQPQHF. CDR3 nucleotide sequence: TGCGCCAGCAGTCGGACAGGGGGCGGTCAGCCCCAGCATTTT.

The chain has TRBV28 and TRBJ1-2; possibly TRBD1 for D (5 bases). V lost 3 bases and J lost 7, with 15 bases in between. The CDR3 covers 14 residues. From germline, CDR1 is MDHEN and CDR2 SYDVKM. CDR3 bases: TGTGCCAGCAGTTTTGCCAGGGTAACTCCTGGCTACACCTTC. Amino acid sequence: CASSFARVTPGYTF.

This chain uses TRBV6-5 with TRBJ2-3, with 10 bases fitting TRBD2. V gave up 2 bases and J gave up 6 bases; unmatched junction bases: 5. The CDR3 runs to 15 residues. From germline, CDR1 is MNHEY and CDR2 SVGAGI. This CDR3 reads CASSYGSGRSDTQYF. CDR3 in DNA: TGTGCCAGCAGTTACGGTAGCGGGAGGAGTGATACGCAGTATTTT.

Only one count was recorded for this clone. The V gene is TRBV3-1 (or the pseudogene TRBV3-2), the J gene TRBJ1-3; D is possibly TRBD1 (5 bases). CDR3 length: 13 residues. V gave up 1 base and J gave up 4 bases, with 5 bases separating them. The germline gives CDR1 LGHDT, CDR2 YNNKEL (reference sequence). The CDR3 loop reads CASSQGGGNTIYF. The CDR3 nucleotides are TGTGCCAGCAGCCAAGGGGGCGGAAACACCATATATTTT.

A remark on this clone: Other DNA sequences in the same sample also yield this CDR3. This chain links TRBV6-5 with TRBJ1-4; the match to TRBD1 covers 9 bases. The germline V gene has CDR1 MNHEY and CDR2 SVGAGI. The CDR3 is made up of 14 amino acids. V lost 6 bases and J lost 2; bases outside the gene matches: 1. CDR3: CASRQGATNEKLFF. The CDR3 DNA reads as TGTGCCAGCAGACAGGGGGCGACTAATGAAAAACTGTTTTTT.

The genes are TRBV5-6 and TRBJ2-7, with 13 bases identical to TRBD2. V lost 3 bases and J lost 0; bases outside the gene matches: 12. Germline CDR1 reads SGHDT; CDR2 reads YYEEEE. The length of the CDR3 is 19 residues. The CDR3 spells CASSSPFGTSGETSYEQYF. The CDR3 DNA reads as TGTGCCAGCAGCTCCCCGTTTGGGACTAGCGGGGAAACCTCCTACGAGCAGTACTTC.

This clone was counted between two and nine times. The gene calls are TRBV19 and TRBJ1-4; 9 bases are a match to TRBD1. V was clipped by 6 bases and J by 4 bases; unmatched bases: 9. Germline V gene sequence: CDR1 LNHDA, CDR2 SQIVND (reference sequence). This CDR3 has 16 residues. CDR3 loop: CASRTTDRGINEKLFF. CDR3 nucleotides: TGTGCCAGTAGGACAACCGACAGGGGGATTAATGAAAAACTGTTTTTT.

The chain links TRBV9 to TRBJ1-1; tentatively, D is TRBD1 (5 bases). Germline CDR1 reads SGDLS; CDR2 reads YYNGEE. The germline V and J ends were trimmed by 7 bases and 2 bases, with 15 bases remaining between them. CDR3 length: 14 amino acids. The CDR3 coding sequence is TGTGCCAGCCGGACTGGGAGGGGAAACACTGAAGCTTTCTTT. This sequence encodes CASRTGRGNTEAFF. Supplemented by reference TRBV9 and TRBJ1-1, the full variable domain reads DSGVTQTPKHLITATGQRVTLRCSPRSGDLSVYWYQQSLDQGLQFLIQYYNGEERAKGNILERFSAQQFPDLHSELNLSSLELGDSALYFCASRTGRGNTEAFFGQGTRLTVV.

V and J are TRBV2 and TRBJ2-1; the match to TRBD2 covers 9 bases. Unmatched junction bases numbered 10, after V lost 7 bases and J lost 9 bases. Germline assignment: CDR1 SNHLY and CDR2 FYNNEI. The length of the CDR3 is 14 residues. The CDR3 loop is CASNQAGGDGEQFF. The CDR3 coding sequence is TGTGCCAGCAATCAGGCGGGAGGGGACGGTGAGCAGTTCTTC.

The V gene is TRBV2, the J gene TRBJ1-2; D uncertain. Germline loops: CDR1 SNHLY, CDR2 FYNNEI. There are 12 residues in the CDR3. V was shortened by 3 bases and J by 8 bases, with 10 bases between the two germline ends. In DNA form, the CDR3 reads TGTGCCAGCAGTGACGGAGAGGGCGGCTACACCTTC. Encoded protein: CASSDGEGGYTF.

The chain uses TRBV3-1 (or the pseudogene TRBV3-2) and TRBJ1-1, with 7 bases matching TRBD1. This CDR3 is built from 14 residues. CDR1 and CDR2 (germline): LGHDT, YNNKEL (reference sequence). Trimming took 6 bases from V and 0 from J; bases not matched to a gene: 4. CDR3 region: CASRQGGVNTEAFF. CDR3 sequence (DNA): TGTGCCAGCAGGCAGGGGGGTGTGAACACTGAAGCTTTCTTT.

The chain carries TRBV28 and TRBJ2-7; 9 nucleotides line up with TRBD1. The CDR3 runs 15 residues. V dropped 7 bases and J dropped 3; count of bases not matched to a gene: 10. Germline CDR1 reads MDHEN; CDR2 reads SYDVKM. CDR3: CASNSPGQGVYEQYF. The CDR3 DNA reads as TGTGCCAGCAACTCGCCGGGACAGGGTGTCTACGAGCAGTACTTC.

This clone has a handful of counts. This rearrangement joins TRBV5-1 to TRBJ1-1; D is undetermined. The V gene lost 3 bases and the J gene lost 0 bases, with 12 bases spanning the gap. Per germline, CDR1 SGHRS and CDR2 YFSETQ. The CDR3 runs to 15 residues. CDR3 loop: CASSYDGPLNTEAFF. The CDR3 nucleotides are TGCGCCAGCAGCTACGATGGGCCATTGAACACTGAAGCTTTCTTT.

This chain uses TRBV5-4 with TRBJ1-2; D not resolved. This CDR3 spans 16 amino acids. The germline V gene has CDR1 SGHNT and CDR2 YYREEE (reference sequence). Trimming pared 2 bases from V and 0 bases from J, leaving 14 bases between. CDR3 region: CASSFRAGLSNYGYTF. CDR3 nucleotides: TGTGCCAGCAGCTTTCGAGCGGGTTTATCTAACTATGGCTACACCTTC.

CDR3 protein: CATSTNPGTLSTDTQYF. CDR3 in DNA: TGTGCCACCAGCACCAATCCCGGGACTCTTAGCACAGATACGCAGTATTTT. The chain combines TRBV15 with TRBJ2-3; D is possibly TRBD2 (6 bases). CDR3 size: 17 residues. CDR1 and CDR2 (germline): LNHNV, YYDKDF (reference sequence). V was pared by 4 bases and J by 0 bases, with 17 bases between.

V is TRBV20-1 and J is TRBJ2-4, with D perhaps TRBD1 (6 bases). This CDR3 is 11 amino acids long. Per germline, CDR1 DFQATT and CDR2 SNEGSKA (reference sequence). CDR3 protein: CSQGNINIQYF. CDR3 DNA sequence: TGCAGCCAGGGGAATATAAACATTCAGTACTTC.

The chain uses TRBV7-9 and TRBJ2-2; 9 bases are shared with TRBD1. J was trimmed by 4 bases and V by 5 bases; bases with no gene match: 8. The CDR3 covers 16 residues. The germline V gene has CDR1 SEHNR and CDR2 FQNEAQ (reference sequence). Written as DNA, the CDR3 is TGTGCCAGCAGCAAGTCCGGGACAGGGTTCACCGGGGAGCTGTTTTTT. As protein: CASSKSGTGFTGELFF.

J is TRBJ2-4 and V is TRBV28, with TRBD1 matching over 7 bases. Trimming took 7 bases from V and 6 from J; bases not matched to a gene: 9. CDR3 length: 14 residues. Germline V gene data show CDR1 as MDHEN and CDR2 as SYDVKM. The CDR3 sequence: CASTRQGTINIQYF. Written as DNA, the CDR3 is TGTGCCAGCACAAGACAGGGAACGATAAACATTCAGTACTTC. The full variable domain, rest sourced from reference TRBV28 and TRBJ2-4, is DVKVTQSSRYLVKRTGEKVFLECVQDMDHENMFWYRQDPGLGLRLIYFSYDVKMKEKGDIPEGYSVSREKKERFSLILESASTNQTSMYLCASTRQGTINIQYFGAGTRLSVL.

The V gene is TRBV6-5, the J gene TRBJ2-6; the match to TRBD1 covers 7 bases. V lost 6 bases to trimming and J lost 2 bases; unmatched junction nucleotides: 4. Germline assignment: CDR1 MNHEY and CDR2 SVGAGI. The CDR3 has 15 residues. The CDR3, as DNA: TGTGCCAGCAGGGACAGGCTGACTGGGGCCAACGTCCTGACTTTC. Its protein is CASRDRLTGANVLTF.

V and J are TRBV28 and TRBJ2-6, with 9 bases lining up with TRBD1. This CDR3 region has 17 residues. Trimming cost V 3 bases and J 3 bases; bases outside gene matches: 6. CDR1 and CDR2 from the germline V gene are MDHEN and SYDVKM. The CDR3: CASSFLQGAGGANVLTF. CDR3 bases: TGTGCCAGCAGTTTCTTACAGGGGGCTGGTGGGGCCAACGTCCTGACTTTC.

The chain couples TRBV5-1 to TRBJ2-2; TRBD2 aligns across 7 bases. The CDR3 runs 15 residues. Germline loops: CDR1 SGHRS, CDR2 YFSETQ. V lost 4 bases, J lost 0 bases, and 3 bases stayed unmatched. The CDR3 DNA follows: TGCGCCAGCAGCCTAGGACTAGCGAACACCGGGGAGCTGTTTTTT. As protein: CASSLGLANTGELFF. The full variable domain, completed using reference TRBV5-1 and TRBJ2-2, is KAGVTQTPRYLIKTRGQQVTLSCSPISGHRSVSWYQQTPGQGLQFLFEYFSETQRNKGNFPGRFSGRQFSNSRSEMNVSTLELGDSALYLCASSLGLANTGELFFGEGSRLTVL.

This chain joins TRBV18 and TRBJ1-2, with 9 bases identical to TRBD1. Germline CDR1 KGHSH, CDR2 LQKENI. J gave up 3 bases and V 2 bases, and 4 bases lay outside the gene matches. The CDR3 totals 15 residues. In DNA, the CDR3 is TGTGCCAGCTCACCAGGGACAGGGTTGGACTATGGCTACACCTTC. The encoded protein is CASSPGTGLDYGYTF.

As for this clone: The sample holds other DNA sequences that translate to the same CDR3. V and J are TRBV5-1 and TRBJ2-7, with D possibly TRBD2 on 5 matching bases. From germline, CDR1 is SGHRS and CDR2 YFSETQ. Deletions cut 2 bases from V and 1 base from J, with 10 bases between. The CDR3 has 14 amino acids. The CDR3 DNA reads TGCGCCAGCAGCTTAACTAGTGGGTCCTACGAGCAGTACTTC. This codes for CASSLTSGSYEQYF.